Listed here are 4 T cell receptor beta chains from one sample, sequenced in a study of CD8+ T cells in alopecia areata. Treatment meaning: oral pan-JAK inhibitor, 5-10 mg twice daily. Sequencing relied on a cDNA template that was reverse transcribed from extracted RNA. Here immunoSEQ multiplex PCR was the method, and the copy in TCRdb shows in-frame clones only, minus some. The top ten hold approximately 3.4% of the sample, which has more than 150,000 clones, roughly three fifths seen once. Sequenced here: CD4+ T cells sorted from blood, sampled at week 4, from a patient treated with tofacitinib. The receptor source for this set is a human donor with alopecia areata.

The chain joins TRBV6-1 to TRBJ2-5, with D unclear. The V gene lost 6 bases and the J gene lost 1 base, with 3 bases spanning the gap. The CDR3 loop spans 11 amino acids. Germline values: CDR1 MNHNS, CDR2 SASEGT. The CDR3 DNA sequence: TGTGCCAGCAGGGCCCAAGAGACCCAGTACTTC. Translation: CASRAQETQYF.

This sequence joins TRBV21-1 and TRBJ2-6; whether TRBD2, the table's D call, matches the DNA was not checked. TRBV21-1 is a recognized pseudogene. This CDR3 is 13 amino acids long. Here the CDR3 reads CASSEPGANVLTF. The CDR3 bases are TGTGCCAGCAGCGAGCCGGGGGCCAACGTCCTGACTTTC.

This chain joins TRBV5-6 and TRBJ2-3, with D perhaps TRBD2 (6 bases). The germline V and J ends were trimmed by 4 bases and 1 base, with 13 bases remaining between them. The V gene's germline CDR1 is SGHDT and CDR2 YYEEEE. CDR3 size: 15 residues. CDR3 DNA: TGTGCCAGCAGCCTGTGGGGACTTCGCACAGATACGCAGTATTTT. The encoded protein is CASSLWGLRTDTQYF. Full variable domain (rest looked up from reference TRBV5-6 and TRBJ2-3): DAGVTQSPTHLIKTRGQQVTLRCSPKSGHDTVSWYQQALGQGPQFIFQYYEEEERQRGNFPDRFSGHQFPNYSSELNVNALLLGDSALYLCASSLWGLRTDTQYFGPGTRLTVL.

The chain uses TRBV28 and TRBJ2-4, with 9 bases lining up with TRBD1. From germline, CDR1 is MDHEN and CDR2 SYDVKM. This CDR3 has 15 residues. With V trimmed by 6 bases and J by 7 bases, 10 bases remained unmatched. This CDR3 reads CASRPGQGKGNIQYF. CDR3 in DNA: TGTGCCAGCAGGCCGGGACAGGGTAAAGGTAACATTCAGTACTTC.